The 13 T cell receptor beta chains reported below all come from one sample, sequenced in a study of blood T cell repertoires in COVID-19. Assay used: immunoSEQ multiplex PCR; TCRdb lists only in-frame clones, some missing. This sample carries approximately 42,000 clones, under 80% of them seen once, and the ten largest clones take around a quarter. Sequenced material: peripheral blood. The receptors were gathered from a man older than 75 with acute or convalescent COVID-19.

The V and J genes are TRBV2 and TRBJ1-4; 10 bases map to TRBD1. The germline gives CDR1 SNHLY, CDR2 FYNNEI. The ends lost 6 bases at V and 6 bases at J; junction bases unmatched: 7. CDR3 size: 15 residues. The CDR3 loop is CASSPQGTGDEKLFF. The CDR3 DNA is TGTGCCAGCAGCCCTCAGGGGACAGGGGATGAAAAACTGTTTTTT.

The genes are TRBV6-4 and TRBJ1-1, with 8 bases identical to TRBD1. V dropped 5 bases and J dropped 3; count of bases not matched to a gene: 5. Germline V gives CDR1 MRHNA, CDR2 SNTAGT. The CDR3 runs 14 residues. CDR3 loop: CASSRTGKDTEAFF. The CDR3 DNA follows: TGTGCCAGCAGTCGGACAGGGAAGGACACTGAAGCTTTCTTT.

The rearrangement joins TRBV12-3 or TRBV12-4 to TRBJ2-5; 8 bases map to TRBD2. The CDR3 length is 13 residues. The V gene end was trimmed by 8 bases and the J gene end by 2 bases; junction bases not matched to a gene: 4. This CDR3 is CASPTSGQETQYF. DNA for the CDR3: TGTGCCAGCCCCACTAGCGGACAAGAGACCCAGTACTTC.

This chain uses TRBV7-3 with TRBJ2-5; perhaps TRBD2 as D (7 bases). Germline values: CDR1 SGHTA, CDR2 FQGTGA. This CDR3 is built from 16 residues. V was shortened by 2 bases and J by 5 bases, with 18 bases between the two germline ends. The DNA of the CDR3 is TGTGCCAGCAGCTTACGAGCTCGGGGGGCTGGGGAGACCCAGTACTTC. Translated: CASSLRARGAGETQYF.

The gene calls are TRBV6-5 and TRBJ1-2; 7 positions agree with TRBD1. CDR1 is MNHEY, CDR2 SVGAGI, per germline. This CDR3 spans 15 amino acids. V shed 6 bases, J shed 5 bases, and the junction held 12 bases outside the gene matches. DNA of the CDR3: TGTGCCAGCAGACGTAGGACAGGCGGGTTATATGGCTACACCTTC. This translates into CASRRRTGGLYGYTF.

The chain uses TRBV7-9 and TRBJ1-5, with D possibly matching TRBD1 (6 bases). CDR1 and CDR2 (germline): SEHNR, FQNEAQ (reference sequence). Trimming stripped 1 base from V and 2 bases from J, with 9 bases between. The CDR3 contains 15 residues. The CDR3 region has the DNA TGTGCCAGCAGCTTAGGGTCAGGGGGCAATCAGCCCCAGCATTTT. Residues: CASSLGSGGNQPQHF.

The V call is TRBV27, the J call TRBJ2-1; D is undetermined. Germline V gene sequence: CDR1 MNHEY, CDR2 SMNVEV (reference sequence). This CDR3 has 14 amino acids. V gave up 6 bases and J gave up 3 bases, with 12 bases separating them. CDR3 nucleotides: TGTGCCAGCAGCCGTGGGCACAGCTACAATGAGCAGTTCTTC. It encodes CASSRGHSYNEQFF.

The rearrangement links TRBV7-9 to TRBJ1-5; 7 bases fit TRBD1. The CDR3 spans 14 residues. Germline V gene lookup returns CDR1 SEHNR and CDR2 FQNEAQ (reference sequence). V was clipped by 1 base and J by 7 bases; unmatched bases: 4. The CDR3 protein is CASSLGQGTQPQHF. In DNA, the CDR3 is TGTGCCAGCAGCTTAGGACAGGGCACCCAGCCCCAGCATTTT.

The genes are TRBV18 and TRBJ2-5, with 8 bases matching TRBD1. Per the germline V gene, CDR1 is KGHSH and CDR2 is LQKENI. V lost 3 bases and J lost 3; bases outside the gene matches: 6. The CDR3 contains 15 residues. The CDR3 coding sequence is TGTGCCAGCTCACCCGGACAGGGTTGGGAAGAGACCCAGTACTTC. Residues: CASSPGQGWEETQYF.

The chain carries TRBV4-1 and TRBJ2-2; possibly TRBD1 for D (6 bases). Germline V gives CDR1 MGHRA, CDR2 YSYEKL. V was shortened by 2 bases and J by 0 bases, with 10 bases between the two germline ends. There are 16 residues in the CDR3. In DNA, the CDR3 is TGCGCCAGCAGCCAACGTACAGGGACGAACACCGGGGAGCTGTTTTTT. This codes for CASSQRTGTNTGELFF.

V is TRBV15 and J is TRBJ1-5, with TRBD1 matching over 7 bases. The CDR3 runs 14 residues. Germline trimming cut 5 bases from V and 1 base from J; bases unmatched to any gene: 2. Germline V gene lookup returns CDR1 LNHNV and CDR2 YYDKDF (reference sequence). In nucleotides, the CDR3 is TGTGCCACCAGCGTGGACAGGAGCAATCAGCCCCAGCATTTT. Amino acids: CATSVDRSNQPQHF.

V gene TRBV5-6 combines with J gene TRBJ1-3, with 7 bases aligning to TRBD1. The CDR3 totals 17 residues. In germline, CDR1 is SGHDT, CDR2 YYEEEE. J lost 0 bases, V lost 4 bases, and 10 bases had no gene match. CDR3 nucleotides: TGTGCCAGCAGCGGAATAACAGGGGTCTTCTCTGGAAACACCATATATTTT. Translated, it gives CASSGITGVFSGNTIYF.

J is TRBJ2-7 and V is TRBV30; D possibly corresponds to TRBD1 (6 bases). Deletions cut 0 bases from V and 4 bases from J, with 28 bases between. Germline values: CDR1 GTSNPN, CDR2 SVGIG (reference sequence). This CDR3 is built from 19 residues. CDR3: CAWSVQIHPGDLIPYEQYF. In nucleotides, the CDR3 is TGTGCCTGGAGTGTACAGATCCATCCAGGGGACCTAATCCCATACGAGCAGTACTTC.